These 7 T cell receptor beta chains share one sample of origin, sequenced in a study of T cell clonality in common variable immunodeficiency. Clones were sequenced by immunoSEQ multiplex PCR, and TCRdb holds only the in-frame ones, with some missing. The sample yields tens of thousands of clones, without any singletons. Sequences were obtained from peripheral blood mononuclear cells. The receptors here all came from a person between 18 and 69 years old in good health.

This clone was seen at least ten times. The read ends 3 residues early relative to the CDR3; the germline J gene fills the gap. The rearrangement joins TRBV5-1 to TRBJ2-5; 8 bases fit TRBD1. This CDR3 spans 14 amino acids. Germline-derived CDR1 and CDR2 are SGHRS and YFSETQ. The ends lost 5 bases at V and 2 bases at J; junction bases unmatched: 5. This CDR3 reads CASRGQGRQETQYF. Partial CDR3 DNA: TGCGCCAGCAGAGGACAGGGTAGGCAAGAGACC.

In its sample, this clone was seen many times. Sequencing ends 3 residues short of the CDR3 end; the germline J gene provides the rest. V and J are TRBV19 and TRBJ2-3, with D possibly matching TRBD1 (6 bases). This CDR3 has 15 amino acids. CDR1 is LNHDA, CDR2 SQIVND, per germline (reference sequence). V dropped 3 bases and J dropped 0 bases, with 10 bases sitting between them. The CDR3 bases that were read are TGTGCCAGTAGTATGTGGACAGAGAGCACAGATACG. Residues: CASSMWTESTDT. The CDR3, in full, reads CASSMWTESTDTQYF.

In regard to this clone: Read sequence stops 3 residues before the CDR3 end, and the germline J gene provides the missing end. This chain joins TRBV5-1 and TRBJ2-7, with 8 bases aligning to TRBD2. The germline gives CDR1 SGHRS, CDR2 YFSETQ. The CDR3 extends over 16 amino acids. Trimming took 0 bases from V and 2 from J; bases not matched to a gene: 7. The CDR3 sequence is CASSLDTSGLAYEQYF. Incomplete CDR3 DNA: TGCGCCAGCAGCTTGGACACTAGCGGTCTGGCCTACGAG.

This clone was counted at least ten times. The CDR3 extends 3 residues past the end of the read, so its final part is completed from the germline J gene. The genes are TRBV19 and TRBJ1-1; TRBD1 matches 8 bases. V lost 6 bases to trimming and J lost 0 bases; unmatched junction nucleotides: 9. This CDR3 region has 16 residues. The germline CDR1 and CDR2 sequences are LNHDA and SQIVND (reference sequence). The CDR3 here is CASSKGTGYMNTEAFF. The CDR3 DNA, read in part, is TGTGCCAGTAGCAAGGGGACAGGCTACATGAACACTGAA.

This clone was recorded at least ten times. The read is 3 residues too short to cover the CDR3 end, so that end is filled in from the germline J gene. This chain connects TRBV18 to TRBJ2-1; 8 nucleotides match TRBD1. CDR3 length: 16 amino acids. Germline trimming cut 3 bases from V and 4 bases from J; bases unmatched to any gene: 8. Germline CDR1 is KGHSH and CDR2 is LQKENI. CDR3 DNA, as far as it was read: TGTGCCAGCTCACCCTTTCAAACAGGGGGTTACAATGAG. It yields the protein CASSPFQTGGYNE. The complete CDR3 reads CASSPFQTGGYNEQFF. Complete variable domain (other parts from reference TRBV18 and TRBJ2-1): NAGVMQNPRHLVRRRGQEARLRCSPMKGHSHVYWYRQLPEEGLKFMVYLQKENIIDESGMPKERFSAEFPKEGPSILRIQQVVRGDSAAYFCASSPFQTGGYNEQFFGPGTRLTVL.

Worth noting for this clone: From the germline J gene comes the end of the CDR3, since the read stops 3 residues before it. The J gene is TRBJ2-7, the V gene TRBV10-2; 12 bases are a match to TRBD2. The CDR3 is 16 amino acids. The junction had 7 bases not matched to a gene; V was cut back by 1 base and J by 6 bases. Germline V gene data show CDR1 as WSHSY and CDR2 as SAAADI. The CDR3 DNA, read in part, is TGCGCCAGCAGTGAGTTCGGACTAGCGGGGTCAGGCGAG. Translating gives CASSEFGLAGSGE. The full CDR3 reads CASSEFGLAGSGEQYF.

There are many counts of this clone. The CDR3 bases that were read are TGCAGCGTGCCCGGGACAGGGGCCAATGAG. Encoded protein: CSVPGTGANE. The entire CDR3 protein is CSVPGTGANEQFF. The rearrangement uses TRBV29-1 and TRBJ2-1, with TRBD1 matching 10 bases. The read terminates 3 residues ahead of where the CDR3 ends, so the germline J gene completes it. Trimming at V came to 6 bases and at J to 6 bases, leaving 5 bases not matched to a gene. The CDR3 totals 13 residues. Germline V gene data show CDR1 as SQVTM and CDR2 as ANQGSEA.